Reported below is one TCR beta chain. The CDR3 consists of 14 residues. Germline loops: CDR1 SGHRS, CDR2 YFSETQ. V lost 4 bases, J lost 6 bases, and 6 bases stayed unmatched. Using its own MiXCR run on the 5' RACE reads, TCRdb lists one record per CDR3 protein. The table has about 470,000 distinct CDR3 sequences, around a sixth seen once. This entry is derived from a study of T-cell memory formation after mild COVID-19. This TCR came from an adult woman who had mild COVID-19 (a few samples of this study predate the infection). Cell type and time point are not known. The chain links TRBV5-1 to TRBJ2-3; TRBD1 agrees at 9 bases. Sequencing was done on a sample of PBMCs or a T cell subset sorted from them (not recorded which). The CDR3 is CASSLGQGFDTQYF. CDR3 DNA: TGCGCCAGCAGCCTGGGACAGGGCTTTGATACGCAGTATTTT.